One and the same sample provided the 29 T cell receptor beta chains below, sequenced in a study of spatial heterogeneity in lung cancer. Findings of the study overall: The study found that expanded intratumoral alpha and beta TCR counts tracked tumor mutation counts.

The time point is: sample taken at primary tumor resection. The antigens for these receptors are not known. From the 5' RACE reads, TCRdb called clonotypes with MiXCR, one entry per CDR3 protein. The repertoire holds about 11,000 distinct CDR3 sequences, around 5% seen once, with around 11% in the top ten. The starting material was lung tumor tissue, obtained at surgery. These receptors were obtained from a male donor with early-stage non-small cell lung cancer.

The rearrangement joins TRBV27 to TRBJ2-7; TRBD1 aligns across 8 bases. With 3 bases clipped from V and 3 bases from J, the junction kept 1 base outside the gene matches. The CDR3 consists of 13 residues. CDR1 and CDR2 from the germline V gene are MNHEY and SMNVEV (reference sequence). The CDR3 loop reads CASSLTGDYEQYF. CDR3 bases: TGTGCCAGCAGTTTGACAGGGGACTACGAGCAGTACTTC.

This clonotype was recorded many times. V usage is TRBV18 and J usage is TRBJ1-6; 8 bases align to TRBD1. The V segment lost 2 bases and the J segment 6 bases; nucleotides outside the gene matches: 3. The CDR3 has 15 residues. Germline lookup yields CDR1 KGHSH and CDR2 LQKENI. The CDR3 region has the DNA TGTGCCAGCTCACCAGGGCAGGGGGCTAATTCACCCCTCCACTTT. Translation: CASSPGQGANSPLHF.

This clonotype has ten or more counts. The V call is TRBV6-5, the J call TRBJ2-3, with 8 bases fitting TRBD2. There are 15 residues in the CDR3. Germline V lookup: CDR1 MNHEY, CDR2 SVGAGI. V lost 10 bases to trimming and J lost 3 bases; unmatched junction nucleotides: 12. CDR3 in amino acids: CAIRSLSGGTDTQYF. CDR3 sequence (DNA): TGTGCCATTAGATCCCTTTCGGGGGGGACAGATACGCAGTATTTT.

By its share, this clonotype is medium-sized. V and J are TRBV10-3 and TRBJ2-7; 11 nucleotides agree with TRBD1. The CDR3 sequence is 14 residues long. From germline, CDR1 is ENHRY and CDR2 SYGVKD. V lost 10 bases to trimming and J lost 4 bases; unmatched junction nucleotides: 9. The CDR3 DNA follows: TGTGCCACGTCGGACAGGGGGCTTAGGTACGAGCAGTACTTC. It codes for CATSDRGLRYEQYF.

This clonotype occurred many times. This chain links TRBV5-6 with TRBJ2-2; 10 nucleotides align to TRBD2. This CDR3 has 15 residues. In germline, CDR1 is SGHDT, CDR2 YYEEEE. J was trimmed by 7 bases and V by 3 bases; bases with no gene match: 6. DNA for the CDR3: TGTGCCAGCAGCTCAGCGGGAGGGCCCGGCGGGGAGCTGTTTTTT. Its protein product is CASSSAGGPGGELFF.

This clonotype came up many times. This chain joins TRBV7-9 and TRBJ1-1; TRBD1 might be the D (5 bases). Germline V gene lookup returns CDR1 SEHNR and CDR2 FQNEAQ (reference sequence). CDR3 length equals 14 residues. Trimming pared 5 bases from V and 6 bases from J, leaving 16 bases between. This chain's CDR3 is CASSRRDRGAEAFF. CDR3 DNA: TGTGCCAGCAGCCGTCGTGACCGGGGCGCTGAAGCTTTCTTT.

The chain couples TRBV5-1 to TRBJ2-1; D gene uncertain. Trimming took off 1 base at V and 2 bases at J, with 7 bases between the two ends. Germline lookup yields CDR1 SGHRS and CDR2 YFSETQ. The CDR3 runs to 14 residues. CDR3 DNA sequence: TGCGCCAGCAGCTTGCCCTACGCCTACAATGAGCAGTTCTTC. Amino acid sequence: CASSLPYAYNEQFF.

This clonotype has at least ten counts. V usage is TRBV7-2 and J usage is TRBJ1-2, with 7 bases that match TRBD1. CDR1 is SGHTA and CDR2 is FQGNSA in the germline V gene. This CDR3 region has 14 residues. V shed 5 bases, J shed 12 bases, and the junction held 15 bases outside the gene matches. Here the CDR3 reads CASSPRDSPQGDTF. CDR3 nucleotides: TGTGCCAGCAGCCCAAGGGACAGCCCGCAAGGAGACACCTTC.

This clonotype was counted at least ten times. J is TRBJ2-1 and V is TRBV6-2 or TRBV6-3; no clear D gene. CDR3 length: 15 residues. The germline gives CDR1 MNHEY, CDR2 SVGEGT. Trimming took off 5 bases at V and 0 bases at J, with 11 bases between the two ends. CDR3 DNA sequence: TGTGCCAGCAGTACGGCCCCGAGCTCCTACAATGAGCAGTTCTTC. Residues: CASSTAPSSYNEQFF.

This clonotype was observed at least ten times. The CDR3 sequence: CASSYRNEQFF. The CDR3 nucleotides are TGTGCCAGCAGTTACCGTAATGAGCAGTTCTTC. V usage is TRBV12-3 or TRBV12-4 and J usage is TRBJ2-1; D is unresolved. The V end lost 4 bases, the J end lost 7 bases, and 5 bases lay between the germline ends. The length of the CDR3 is 11 residues.

This clonotype has ten or more counts. The chain has TRBV11-1 and TRBJ2-7, with D maybe TRBD1 (5 bases). The CDR3 totals 13 residues. Germline CDR1 reads SGHAT; CDR2 reads FQDESV (reference sequence). The V end was cut by 0 bases, the J end by 3 bases, with 6 bases between. The DNA of the CDR3 is TGTGCCAGCAGCTTAGCGACAGTCTACGAGCAGTACTTC. Encoded protein: CASSLATVYEQYF.

The rearrangement uses TRBV27 and TRBJ2-5; a possible D gene is TRBD2 (8 bases). With 5 bases removed from V and 4 bases from J, the gap between germline ends came to 23 bases. Per the germline V gene, CDR1 is MNHEY and CDR2 is SMNVEV (reference sequence). The CDR3 is 17 amino acids. The CDR3 DNA is TGTGCCAGCAGTCCTAGGGGGCGGGAGGTTTTCCTAGAGACCCAGTACTTC. Amino acid sequence: CASSPRGREVFLETQYF.

Many counts were recorded for this clonotype. The J gene is TRBJ1-5, the V gene TRBV27; D is unclear. The CDR3 is 15 residues long. Germline V gene lookup returns CDR1 MNHEY and CDR2 SMNVEV (reference sequence). Trimming cost V 0 bases and J 1 base, with 7 bases left between them. This CDR3 reads CASSLSSSSNQPQHF. CDR3 coding DNA: TGTGCCAGCAGTTTATCGTCTAGCAGCAATCAGCCCCAGCATTTT.

By sample share, this clonotype is medium-sized (0.01 to 0.1%). The V gene is TRBV6-2 or TRBV6-3, the J gene TRBJ1-2; D call uncertain. The CDR3 contains 13 residues. The germline gives CDR1 MNHEY, CDR2 SVGEGT. Between the trimmed V and J ends, which lost 1 base and 6 bases, there was a span of 9 bases. The CDR3 loop reads CASSYYGRNGYTF. DNA for the CDR3: TGTGCCAGCAGTTACTACGGCAGAAATGGCTACACCTTC.

Ten or more counts support this clonotype. CDR3 in amino acids: CSANSLPGATNQPQHF. CDR3 in DNA: TGCAGTGCTAACTCCCTGCCAGGGGCGACCAATCAGCCCCAGCATTTT. The rearrangement links TRBV20-1 to TRBJ1-5, with TRBD1 as a possible D gene (6 bases). The CDR3 is 16 residues long. The V gene's germline CDR1 is DFQATT and CDR2 SNEGSKA (reference sequence). Trimming shortened V by 4 bases and J by 3 bases, and 19 bases separated the two germline ends.

This clonotype was seen ten or more times. The chain carries TRBV6-5 and TRBJ1-2; D is unclear. CDR3 length equals 13 residues. Trimming cost V 0 bases and J 4 bases, with 6 bases left between them. Germline loops: CDR1 MNHEY, CDR2 SVGAGI. In DNA form, the CDR3 reads TGTGCCAGCAGTTACTCAGCCAGCTATGGCTACACCTTC. Translation: CASSYSASYGYTF.

This clonotype is categorized as medium-sized. The chain has TRBV6-6 and TRBJ2-2; TRBD1 aligns across 9 bases. V trimming: 9 bases; J trimming: 7 bases; junction bases outside the gene matches: 9. CDR3 length: 14 residues. Germline loops: CDR1 MNHNY, CDR2 SVGAGI (reference sequence). The CDR3 here is CASTRDRANGELFF. DNA for the CDR3: TGTGCCAGTACCCGGGACAGGGCGAACGGGGAGCTGTTTTTT.

In its sample, this clonotype is medium-sized. The genes are TRBV20-1 and TRBJ1-4, with D unclear. The CDR3 is 12 amino acids. V was shortened by 0 bases and J by 8 bases, with 7 bases between the two germline ends. Looked up from germline, CDR1 is DFQATT and CDR2 is SNEGSKA (reference sequence). The CDR3, as DNA: TGCAGTGCTAGAGACAGGAGAGAAAAACTGTTTTTT. It specifies CSARDRREKLFF.

There are many counts of this clonotype. J is TRBJ2-7 and V is TRBV28, with D maybe TRBD1 (5 bases). This CDR3 has 13 amino acids. The germline V and J ends were trimmed by 3 bases and 4 bases, with 10 bases remaining between them. Germline CDR1 reads MDHEN; CDR2 reads SYDVKM. CDR3 in DNA: TGTGCCAGCAGTTTGGGCAGGGAATACGAGCAGTACTTC. This encodes CASSLGREYEQYF. Full variable domain (outside the CDR3, taken from reference TRBV28 and TRBJ2-7): DVKVTQSSRYLVKRTGEKVFLECVQDMDHENMFWYRQDPGLGLRLIYFSYDVKMKEKGDIPEGYSVSREKKERFSLILESASTNQTSMYLCASSLGREYEQYFGPGTRLTVT.

Many counts were recorded for this clonotype. V and J are TRBV6-5 and TRBJ1-5; 7 bases map to TRBD1. This CDR3 is 14 amino acids long. Trimming took 5 bases from V and 3 from J; bases not matched to a gene: 4. The V gene's germline CDR1 is MNHEY and CDR2 SVGAGI. CDR3 bases: TGTGCCAGCAGTCCGACAGGGTTCAATCAGCCCCAGCATTTT. Amino acid sequence: CASSPTGFNQPQHF.

This clonotype came up many times. The CDR3 DNA follows: TGTGCCAGCAGCCAAGACGGAACGTCACCCCTCCACTTT. Translated: CASSQDGTSPLHF. The chain uses TRBV3-1 and TRBJ1-6; D gene ambiguous. The CDR3 has 13 amino acids. Per germline, CDR1 LGHDT and CDR2 YNNKEL (reference sequence). The V end was cut by 0 bases, the J end by 10 bases, with 7 bases between.

This clonotype turned up a few times. V and J are TRBV18 and TRBJ2-1; D is undetermined. The length of the CDR3 is 13 residues. The germline CDR1 and CDR2 sequences are KGHSH and LQKENI. V lost 1 base to trimming and J lost 7 bases, with 8 bases between them. The CDR3 nucleotides are TGTGCCAGCTCACCACTTAGAGGAAATGAGCAGTTCTTC. This codes for CASSPLRGNEQFF.

This clonotype was seen ten or more times. This chain uses TRBV15 with TRBJ2-4; 8 nucleotides agree with TRBD1. The junction had 10 bases not matched to a gene; V was cut back by 3 bases and J by 0 bases. The CDR3 extends over 18 amino acids. The germline V gene has CDR1 LNHNV and CDR2 YYDKDF (reference sequence). The CDR3 reads CATSSFLRGRKAKNIQYF. DNA of the CDR3: TGTGCCACCAGCAGTTTTCTCAGGGGGCGGAAAGCCAAAAACATTCAGTACTTC.

This clonotype was seen repeatedly, ten times or more. V is TRBV6-5 and J is TRBJ2-5, with TRBD2 identical over 8 bases. The V gene end was trimmed by 7 bases and the J gene end by 1 base; junction bases not matched to a gene: 11. Germline CDR1 and CDR2: MNHEY and SVGAGI. This CDR3 is 16 amino acids long. CDR3 residues: CASNHGSGRVQETQYF. In nucleotides, the CDR3 is TGTGCCAGCAACCATGGGAGCGGGAGAGTCCAAGAGACCCAGTACTTC.

The table lists this clonotype with many counts. The chain uses TRBV6-5 and TRBJ2-1, with TRBD2 matching 11 bases. The germline CDR1 and CDR2 sequences are MNHEY and SVGAGI. This CDR3 has 15 residues. The junction had 9 bases not matched to a gene; V was cut back by 8 bases and J by 6 bases. CDR3 loop: CASGPGTSGSNEQFF. In DNA form, the CDR3 reads TGTGCCAGCGGGCCCGGGACTAGCGGATCCAATGAGCAGTTCTTC.

This clonotype was observed at least ten times. V usage is TRBV4-3 and J usage is TRBJ2-7, with a tentative D call TRBD1 (6 bases). Trimming took off 0 bases at V and 7 bases at J, with 16 bases between the two ends. In germline, CDR1 is LGHNA, CDR2 YSLEER. CDR3 size: 15 residues. The CDR3 coding sequence is TGCGCCAGCAGCCAAGATAATCAGGGGAAGGGAGAGCAGTACTTC. It is translated as CASSQDNQGKGEQYF.

Many counts were recorded for this clonotype. This chain connects TRBV20-1 to TRBJ2-1; TRBD2 might be the D (6 bases). V lost 6 bases, J lost 0 bases, and 12 bases lay in between. This CDR3 region has 14 residues. The V gene's germline CDR1 is DFQATT and CDR2 SNEGSKA (reference sequence). In DNA form, the CDR3 reads TGCAGTGCCACGGGACTTCACTCCTACAATGAGCAGTTCTTC. It is translated as CSATGLHSYNEQFF.

The chain uses TRBV2 and TRBJ2-5; TRBD1 matches at 8 bases. The CDR3 totals 15 residues. Germline V gives CDR1 SNHLY, CDR2 FYNNEI. V trimming: 5 bases; J trimming: 5 bases; junction bases outside the gene matches: 10. CDR3 sequence (DNA): TGTGCCAGCAGTACCCCGGACAGGGAGGCGGAGACCCAGTACTTC. This sequence encodes CASSTPDREAETQYF. Drawing the rest from reference TRBV2 and TRBJ2-5, the complete variable domain is EPEVTQTPSHQVTQMGQEVILRCVPISNHLYFYWYRQILGQKVEFLVSFYNNEISEKSEIFDDQFSVERPDGSNFTLKIRSTKLEDSAMYFCASSTPDREAETQYFGPGTRLLVL.

V usage is TRBV25-1 and J usage is TRBJ2-5, with a possible D match to TRBD2 (6 bases). Germline V gene data show CDR1 as MGHDK and CDR2 as SYGVNS. Deletions cut 8 bases from V and 7 bases from J, with 11 bases between. The CDR3 runs 11 residues. This CDR3 reads CASSEEGTQYF. In DNA, the CDR3 is TGTGCCAGCTCCGAGGAGGGGACCCAGTACTTC.